The 27 T cell receptor beta chains presented below share a single source sample, sequenced in a study of blood T cell repertoires in COVID-19. Here immunoSEQ multiplex PCR was the method, and the copy in TCRdb shows in-frame clones only, minus some. In the table there are a few hundred thousand clones, roughly 87% of which are singletons. The sample was PBMCs or T cells enriched from blood (not recorded which). These receptors were taken from a woman between 45 and 65 years old who had recovered from COVID-19.

This clone occurred a few times. The chain recombines TRBV7-9 with TRBJ2-1; 9 positions agree with TRBD1. The V gene's germline CDR1 is SEHNR and CDR2 FQNEAQ (reference sequence). The length of the CDR3 is 15 residues. After removal of 3 bases from V and 8 bases from J, the junction contained 8 bases not matched to a gene. The chain's CDR3 is CASSFLGTGWDEQFF. CDR3 DNA: TGTGCCAGCAGCTTTTTGGGGACAGGGTGGGATGAGCAGTTCTTC.

The chain links TRBV6-5 to TRBJ2-5; a weak D match, TRBD2 (6 bases). The CDR3 is 13 amino acids. V was clipped by 5 bases and J by 6 bases, with 13 bases between them. Germline V gene data show CDR1 as MNHEY and CDR2 as SVGAGI. DNA of the CDR3: TGTGCCAGCAGTACCGGGGGAATAAAGACCCAGTACTTC. It encodes CASSTGGIKTQYF.

DNA of the CDR3: TGTGCCAGCAGTGGCCTCGCGGGGGGTCGGGACACTGAAGCTTTCTTT. This codes for CASSGLAGGRDTEAFF. J is TRBJ1-1 and V is TRBV25-1; possibly TRBD1 for D (5 bases). From germline, CDR1 is MGHDK and CDR2 SYGVNS. This CDR3 comprises 16 residues. V was pared by 4 bases and J by 3 bases, with 18 bases between.

The genes are TRBV4-1 and TRBJ1-1; the D is unclear. The V gene lost 4 bases and the J gene lost 4 bases, with 10 bases spanning the gap. CDR1 and CDR2 from the germline V gene are MGHRA and YSYEKL. There are 13 residues in the CDR3. DNA of the CDR3: TGCGCCAGCAGCCCGTCGGGGAGCACTGAAGCTTTCTTT. Translated: CASSPSGSTEAFF.

The V and J genes are TRBV27 and TRBJ1-5; the match to TRBD1 covers 10 bases. The CDR3 sequence is 16 residues long. From germline, CDR1 is MNHEY and CDR2 SMNVEV (reference sequence). V shed 3 bases and J 7 bases; nucleotides not matched to a gene: 9. As DNA, the CDR3 is TGTGCCAGCAGTTTGGGGACAGGGGTAGATCCGCAGCCCCAGCATTTT. It codes for CASSLGTGVDPQPQHF.

The V gene is TRBV6-5, the J gene TRBJ1-2; D might be TRBD1 (5 bases). Germline CDR1 and CDR2: MNHEY and SVGAGI. The CDR3 is 12 residues long. Trimming left V 7 bases short and J 8 bases short, with 14 bases between. The CDR3 loop reads CASKGRVGGYTF. DNA for the CDR3: TGTGCCAGCAAGGGCAGGGTTGGCGGCTACACCTTC.

The CDR3 nucleotides are TGTGCCACCAGAGCGGGAGGCCCCTACAATGAGCAGTTCTTC. Translated, it gives CATRAGGPYNEQFF. The V call is TRBV15, the J call TRBJ2-1, with 9 bases matching TRBD2. The CDR3 has 14 amino acids. Germline assignment: CDR1 LNHNV and CDR2 YYDKDF (reference sequence). Trimming removed 6 bases from V and 2 bases from J; junction bases left unmatched: 2.

V and J are TRBV12-3 or TRBV12-4 and TRBJ2-1; 9 nucleotides agree with TRBD1. CDR3 length equals 13 residues. Germline trimming cut 5 bases from V and 4 bases from J; bases unmatched to any gene: 0. CDR3 loop: CASSGQGYNEQFF. CDR3 bases: TGTGCCAGCAGTGGACAGGGGTACAATGAGCAGTTCTTC.

This chain uses TRBV6-5 with TRBJ1-2; the match to TRBD1 covers 7 bases. Germline V CDR1 and CDR2: MNHEY, SVGAGI. The CDR3 has 15 amino acids. V was clipped by 6 bases and J by 2 bases; unmatched bases: 9. This CDR3 reads CASRKGTVSNYGYTF. The CDR3 DNA is TGTGCCAGCAGAAAAGGGACAGTCTCAAACTATGGCTACACCTTC.

The rearrangement joins TRBV3-1 (or the pseudogene TRBV3-2) to TRBJ2-7; TRBD2 aligns across 10 bases. Germline loops: CDR1 LGHDT, CDR2 YNNKEL (reference sequence). The CDR3 contains 14 residues. V lost 1 base, J lost 5 bases, and 2 bases stayed unmatched. The CDR3 here is CASSQVLAGNEQYF. The CDR3 DNA follows: TGTGCCAGCAGCCAAGTACTAGCGGGGAACGAGCAGTACTTC.

This chain links TRBV5-1 with TRBJ1-5, with D unresolved. V shed 0 bases and J shed 4 bases, with 11 bases lying between them. Germline CDR1 reads SGHRS; CDR2 reads YFSETQ. This CDR3 contains 15 residues. CDR3 sequence: CASSLEFPGNQPQHF. CDR3 DNA sequence: TGCGCCAGCAGCTTGGAATTTCCGGGGAATCAGCCCCAGCATTTT.

V is TRBV28 and J is TRBJ1-4; 7 bases map to TRBD1. Germline CDR1 reads MDHEN; CDR2 reads SYDVKM. Trimming at V came to 6 bases and at J to 8 bases, leaving 9 bases not matched to a gene. The CDR3 is made up of 14 amino acids. The CDR3 coding sequence is TGTGCCAGCAGACTCGGGACAGCGTCGGAAAAACTGTTTTTT. Translated, it gives CASRLGTASEKLFF. The whole variable domain, filled in from reference TRBV28 and TRBJ1-4, reads DVKVTQSSRYLVKRTGEKVFLECVQDMDHENMFWYRQDPGLGLRLIYFSYDVKMKEKGDIPEGYSVSREKKERFSLILESASTNQTSMYLCASRLGTASEKLFFGSGTQLSVL.

This clone has just one count. This chain connects TRBV29-1 to TRBJ1-3; possibly TRBD1 for D (5 bases). The length of the CDR3 is 16 residues. V was cut by 4 bases and J by 2 bases, with 18 bases left in between. The germline V gene encodes CDR1 SQVTM and CDR2 ANQGSEA. CDR3 DNA: TGCAGCGTTGGGGGCGTCCGGGGGGAGGCTGGAAACACCATATATTTT. As protein: CSVGGVRGEAGNTIYF.

Of note for this clone: This sample includes further DNA sequences coding for the same CDR3. The V call is TRBV30, the J call TRBJ1-2; D not resolved. The CDR3 is 13 residues long. Germline V CDR1 and CDR2: GTSNPN, SVGIG (reference sequence). Trimming stripped 0 bases from V and 5 bases from J, with 10 bases between. DNA for the CDR3: TGTGCCTGGAGTGTTTTGCGCGGATATGGCTACACCTTC. Amino acid sequence: CAWSVLRGYGYTF.

This sequence joins TRBV5-5 and TRBJ2-1; 7 positions agree with TRBD2. This CDR3 region has 15 residues. Germline lookup yields CDR1 SGHKS and CDR2 YYEKEE (reference sequence). J was trimmed by 4 bases and V by 5 bases; bases with no gene match: 9. This CDR3 is CASSPGLAGYNEQFF. In DNA form, the CDR3 reads TGTGCCAGCAGTCCCGGGTTAGCGGGTTACAATGAGCAGTTCTTC.

The V call is TRBV19, the J call TRBJ1-5; 7 bases agree with TRBD1. The CDR3 has 15 amino acids. Looked up from germline, CDR1 is LNHDA and CDR2 is SQIVND (reference sequence). J was trimmed by 1 base and V by 5 bases; bases with no gene match: 5. The CDR3 sequence is CASSDTGESNQPQHF. Here the CDR3 DNA reads TGTGCCAGTAGTGATACAGGGGAGAGCAATCAGCCCCAGCATTTT.

The chain recombines TRBV4-2 with TRBJ2-5, with D maybe TRBD2 (6 bases). This CDR3 has 15 residues. Trimming shortened V by 3 bases and J by 1 base, and 12 bases separated the two germline ends. Germline V CDR1 and CDR2: LGHNA, YNFKEQ. For the CDR3, the DNA is TGTGCCAGCAGCCACCCACGGGACTCCCAAGAGACCCAGTACTTC. Amino acid sequence: CASSHPRDSQETQYF.

The CDR3, as DNA: TGTGCCAGCAGGACTACCGACACAGATACGCAGTATTTT. Protein sequence: CASRTTDTDTQYF. The chain has TRBV6-5 and TRBJ2-3; maybe TRBD2 (5 bases). Trimming removed 6 bases from V and 2 bases from J, with 9 bases in between. Germline V gene lookup returns CDR1 MNHEY and CDR2 SVGAGI. The CDR3 totals 13 residues.

The CDR3 nucleotides read TGTGCCAGCTCACCTTACGGTTTGTCGGGAGATTATGGCTACACCTTC. Translating gives CASSPYGLSGDYGYTF. This chain uses TRBV18 with TRBJ1-2; D is undetermined. Trimming stripped 3 bases from V and 5 bases from J, with 19 bases between. The germline V gene encodes CDR1 KGHSH and CDR2 LQKENI. This CDR3 contains 16 residues. The full variable domain, rest sourced from reference TRBV18 and TRBJ1-2, is NAGVMQNPRHLVRRRGQEARLRCSPMKGHSHVYWYRQLPEEGLKFMVYLQKENIIDESGMPKERFSAEFPKEGPSILRIQQVVRGDSAAYFCASSPYGLSGDYGYTFGSGTRLTVV.

The rearrangement uses TRBV30 and TRBJ2-1, with a tentative D call TRBD2 (6 bases). This CDR3 region has 14 residues. V was cut by 1 base and J by 7 bases, with 14 bases left in between. Germline V CDR1 and CDR2: GTSNPN, SVGIG (reference sequence). CDR3 in amino acids: CAWSGGRLGNEQFF. The CDR3 DNA sequence: TGTGCCTGGAGTGGGGGGAGGCTGGGGAATGAGCAGTTCTTC.

This clone was recorded only once. The chain recombines TRBV18 with TRBJ2-2; D may be TRBD2 (5 bases). V was pared by 6 bases and J by 5 bases, with 16 bases between. The germline CDR1 and CDR2 sequences are KGHSH and LQKENI. The CDR3 is made up of 15 amino acids. The CDR3 loop reads CASSTDWPKTGELFF. The CDR3 DNA sequence: TGTGCCAGCTCCACGGACTGGCCCAAAACCGGGGAGCTGTTTTTT. Full variable domain (rest looked up from reference TRBV18 and TRBJ2-2): NAGVMQNPRHLVRRRGQEARLRCSPMKGHSHVYWYRQLPEEGLKFMVYLQKENIIDESGMPKERFSAEFPKEGPSILRIQQVVRGDSAAYFCASSTDWPKTGELFFGEGSRLTVL.

This clone has only a few counts. The CDR3 protein is CAITSPNYNEQFF. The CDR3, as DNA: TGTGCCATCACTTCGCCTAACTACAATGAGCAGTTCTTC. The chain joins TRBV10-3 to TRBJ2-1, with D unclear. Deletions cut 7 bases from V and 3 bases from J, with 10 bases between. Per the germline V gene, CDR1 is ENHRY and CDR2 is SYGVKD. The CDR3 has 13 amino acids.

The chain employs TRBV12-5 and TRBJ1-2; 7 nucleotides match TRBD1. V was pared by 0 bases and J by 2 bases, with 18 bases of the junction left unmatched. The germline V gene has CDR1 LGHNT and CDR2 FRNRAP. The CDR3 has 20 residues. This chain's CDR3 is CASGLVPVLDRKAVNYGYTF. Here the CDR3 DNA reads TGTGCTAGTGGTTTGGTACCTGTTCTGGACAGGAAGGCGGTGAACTATGGCTACACCTTC. Looking up the rest from reference TRBV12-5 and TRBJ1-2 gives the full variable domain: DARVTQTPRHKVTEMGQEVTMRCQPILGHNTVFWYRQTMMQGLELLAYFRNRAPLDDSGMPKDRFSAEMPDATLATLKIQPSEPRDSAVYFCASGLVPVLDRKAVNYGYTFGSGTRLTVV.

The chain's CDR3 is CASSERGASTDTQYF. DNA for the CDR3: TGTGCCAGCAGTGAGCGTGGGGCTAGCACAGATACGCAGTATTTT. V is TRBV6-1 and J is TRBJ2-3; perhaps TRBD1 as D (5 bases). This CDR3 comprises 15 residues. Per germline, CDR1 MNHNS and CDR2 SASEGT. V was clipped by 3 bases and J by 0 bases, with 10 bases between them.

V is TRBV7-9 and J is TRBJ1-1; 7 bases agree with TRBD1. The CDR3 loop spans 16 amino acids. Germline V gene sequence: CDR1 SEHNR, CDR2 FQNEAQ (reference sequence). V was clipped by 1 base and J by 0 bases; unmatched bases: 5. This chain's CDR3 is CASSLVGGQMNTEAFF. As DNA, the CDR3 is TGTGCCAGCAGCTTAGTAGGGGGACAGATGAACACTGAAGCTTTCTTT.

The V gene is TRBV7-9, the J gene TRBJ2-5; perhaps TRBD2 as D (5 bases). Between the trimmed V and J ends, which lost 1 base and 4 bases, there was a span of 13 bases. Per germline, CDR1 SEHNR and CDR2 FQNEAQ (reference sequence). CDR3 length equals 15 residues. The CDR3 nucleotides read TGTGCCAGCAGCTTAGGGGCGGTTCGGGGAGAGACCCAGTACTTC. Translation gives CASSLGAVRGETQYF.

This clone was picked up a small number of times. The chain links TRBV2 to TRBJ1-3; the D gene is possibly TRBD1 (5 bases). The CDR3 has 15 residues. V was cut by 2 bases and J by 4 bases, with 12 bases left in between. CDR1 is SNHLY, CDR2 FYNNEI, per germline. CDR3 sequence reads: CASSESGLDGNTIYF. The CDR3 DNA follows: TGTGCCAGCAGTGAATCAGGGTTGGACGGAAACACCATATATTTT.